A selection of T cell receptor beta chains follows, all from one sample in a study of T-cell reconstitution after alpha-beta-depleted transplantation in children. TCRdb re-called the PCR reads through MiXCR, storing one row per CDR3 protein. Here the sample spans hundreds of thousands of distinct CDR3 sequences, over 25% being singletons. The source was PBMCs from the stem cell graft donor, collected from the stem cell graft. The receptor set was obtained from a human donor who donated a stem cell graft to a child with aplastic anemia. CDR3s include the opening cysteine and the closing phenylalanine or tryptophan. D genes are given only for firm matches. Some rows have no size entry. The others give once, few or many, or a class for an expanded clone.

d_call	v_call	clone_size	j_call	cdr3_aa	cdr3_nt
TRBD2	TRBV5-1	few	TRBJ2-5	CASSLRVESPLGLARETQYF	TGCGCCAGCAGCTTGCGCGTAGAGTCTCCGCTGGGACTAGCGAGGGAGACCCAGTACTTC
TRBD1	TRBV5-1	few	TRBJ1-1	CASSLRQGDTEAFF	TGCGCCAGCAGCTTAAGACAGGGGGACACTGAAGCTTTCTTT
.	TRBV24-1	.	TRBJ2-1	CATSPQQEAYNEQFF	TGTGCCACCAGTCCTCAACAGGAAGCCTACAATGAGCAGTTCTTC
TRBD2	TRBV3-1	.	TRBJ2-2	CASSDRLAVTGELFF	TGTGCCAGCAGCGATAGACTAGCAGTAACCGGGGAGCTGTTTTTT
.	TRBV7-2	.	TRBJ1-1	CASSRQRGRTEAFF	TGTGCCAGCAGCCGACAGAGGGGGAGGACTGAAGCTTTCTTT
TRBD1	TRBV14	.	TRBJ2-3	CASSQGTGGGTDTQYF	TGTGCCAGCAGCCAAGGGACAGGGGGCGGCACAGATACGCAGTATTTT
.	TRBV6-1	.	TRBJ2-3	CASNLSGGADTQYF	TGTGCCAGCAACCTATCGGGGGGCGCAGATACGCAGTATTTT
.	TRBV9	few	TRBJ2-7	CASSVGPPDYEQYF	TGTGCCAGCAGCGTAGGGCCCCCCGACTACGAGCAGTACTTC
.	TRBV6-1	.	TRBJ1-5	CASRNRERSNQPQHF	TGTGCCAGCAGAAACAGGGAGAGGAGCAATCAGCCCCAGCATTTT
.	TRBV19	.	TRBJ2-5	CASSADRLQETQYF	TGTGCCAGTAGTGCCGACAGATTACAAGAGACCCAGTACTTC
TRBD2	TRBV29-1	few	TRBJ2-3	CSVVPSGSKSTDTQYF	TGCAGCGTTGTGCCTAGCGGGAGCAAGAGCACAGATACGCAGTATTTT
.	TRBV12-3/TRBV12-4	.	TRBJ1-2	CASSLFRAVGYTF	TGTGCCAGCAGTTTATTCAGGGCGGTTGGCTACACCTTC
.	TRBV9	few	TRBJ2-1	CASSVGIEQFF	TGTGCCAGCAGCGTAGGGATTGAGCAGTTCTTC
TRBD1	TRBV12-3/TRBV12-4	once	TRBJ2-2	CASSNKGQGNTGELFF	TGTGCCAGCAGCAATAAGGGACAGGGAAACACCGGGGAGCTGTTTTTT
.	TRBV29-1	few	TRBJ1-5	CSVTPNGNSNQPQHF	TGCAGCGTGACGCCCAATGGGAATAGCAATCAGCCCCAGCATTTT
.	TRBV4-3	.	TRBJ2-7	CASSQERASSYEQYF	TGCGCCAGCAGCCAAGAGCGCGCCAGTTCCTACGAGCAGTACTTC
.	TRBV6-6	.	TRBJ2-2	CASSYTTTGELFF	TGTGCCAGCAGTTATACCACCACCGGGGAGCTGTTTTTT
.	TRBV7-9	.	TRBJ1-1	CASSLVVGTETEAFF	TGTGCCAGCAGCTTAGTAGTCGGGACGGAGACTGAAGCTTTCTTT
.	TRBV28	few	TRBJ2-6	CASSLQGVSGANVLTF	TGTGCCAGCAGTCTGCAGGGTGTGTCTGGGGCCAACGTCCTGACTTTC
.	TRBV7-2	.	TRBJ2-3	CASSPDRIDTQYF	TGTGCCAGCAGCCCAGATCGGATTGATACGCAGTATTTT
TRBD2	TRBV12-3/TRBV12-4	.	TRBJ2-5	CASRPGGSGLETQYF	TGTGCCAGCCGTCCGGGCGGGAGCGGTCTAGAGACCCAGTACTTC
TRBD2	TRBV9	few	TRBJ2-1	CASSVSGRENNEQFF	TGTGCCAGCAGCGTCAGCGGGAGGGAAAACAATGAGCAGTTCTTC
.	TRBV27	.	TRBJ1-5	CASSPSQDVAQPQHF	TGTGCCAGCAGTCCCTCGCAGGATGTCGCTCAGCCCCAGCATTTT
.	TRBV19	.	TRBJ1-5	CASSIGGRSNQPQHF	TGTGCCAGTAGTATAGGGGGCAGGAGCAATCAGCCCCAGCATTTT
TRBD1	TRBV6-6	.	TRBJ1-1	CASSWDRTGRDFF	TGTGCCAGCAGTTGGGACCGGACAGGGCGGGATTTCTTT
.	TRBV30	.	TRBJ2-3	CAWNGGGLGTDTQYF	TGTGCCTGGAATGGAGGAGGGTTGGGCACAGATACGCAGTATTTT
TRBD1	TRBV20-1	.	TRBJ2-5	CSARKTGAQETQYF	TGCAGTGCTAGAAAGACAGGGGCGCAAGAGACCCAGTACTTC
.	TRBV9	.	TRBJ2-2	CASSVGITTNTGELFF	TGTGCCAGCAGCGTAGGGATCACTACGAACACCGGGGAGCTGTTTTTT
TRBD1	TRBV20-1	few	TRBJ2-5	CSARARPTVGTDYQETQYF	TGCAGTGCTAGAGCACGCCCAACCGTCGGGACAGACTACCAAGAGACCCAGTACTTC
TRBD2	TRBV6-2/TRBV6-3	.	TRBJ2-1	CASSYRGLAGVNNEQFF	TGTGCCAGCAGTTACCGGGGGCTAGCGGGAGTGAACAATGAGCAGTTCTTC
.	TRBV20-1	many	TRBJ2-1	CSASTGTYNEQFF	TGCAGTGCTTCAACCGGGACCTACAATGAGCAGTTCTTC
.	TRBV7-8	.	TRBJ1-2	CASSLADSGKGYTF	TGTGCCAGCAGCTTAGCGGACAGTGGGAAGGGCTACACCTTC
TRBD1	TRBV30	few	TRBJ1-5	CAWSEGQLDQPQHF	TGTGCCTGGAGTGAGGGACAGCTTGATCAGCCCCAGCATTTT
TRBD1	TRBV7-9	.	TRBJ1-5	CASSLGQGTYNQPQHF	TGTGCCAGCAGCTTGGGACAGGGGACTTACAATCAGCCCCAGCATTTT
.	TRBV28	few	TRBJ1-5	CASRAGGPGVQPQHF	TGTGCCAGCAGGGCCGGGGGGCCCGGAGTTCAGCCCCAGCATTTT
.	TRBV6-1	.	TRBJ1-1	CASSQRSTITEAFF	TGTGCCAGCAGTCAGAGGTCGACGATCACTGAAGCTTTCTTT
TRBD2	TRBV29-1	few	TRBJ2-2	CSVEPRPTSGDTGELFF	TGCAGCGTCGAACCACGCCCGACTAGCGGAGACACCGGGGAGCTGTTTTTT
.	TRBV6-1	.	TRBJ2-5	CASSRRSYQETQYF	TGTGCCAGCAGCCGCAGGTCGTACCAAGAGACCCAGTACTTC
.	TRBV7-7	.	TRBJ2-2	CASSFHPPGTGELFF	TGTGCCAGCAGCTTCCATCCCCCAGGCACCGGGGAGCTGTTTTTT
.	TRBV6-1	few	TRBJ2-6	CASSSELSSGANVLTF	TGTGCCAGCAGTAGTGAGCTTAGCTCTGGGGCCAACGTCCTGACTTTC
TRBD2	TRBV19	.	TRBJ2-1	CACSGRLAEPSSYNEQFF	TGTGCCTGTAGTGGGAGACTAGCGGAACCGAGCTCCTACAATGAGCAGTTCTTC
TRBD1	TRBV7-9	.	TRBJ1-4	CASGQGEEKLFF	TGTGCCAGCGGTCAGGGGGAGGAAAAACTGTTTTTT
TRBD1	TRBV6-5	few	TRBJ2-3	CASGQETGTQYF	TGTGCCAGCGGACAGGAGACTGGTACGCAGTATTTT
.	TRBV27	.	TRBJ2-3	CASSYERQSTDTQYF	TGTGCCAGCAGTTATGAGCGGCAGAGCACAGATACGCAGTATTTT
TRBD1	TRBV15	.	TRBJ1-5	CATSRDWGTGLRNF	TGTGCCACCAGCAGAGATTGGGGGACAGGGCTGAGGAATTTT
.	TRBV11-3	.	TRBJ2-1	CASSSDGIEQFF	TGTGCCAGCAGTTCCGACGGGATTGAGCAGTTCTTC
TRBD1	TRBV9	few	TRBJ2-1	CASSVAGTGAPGPYNEQFF	TGTGCCAGCAGCGTAGCCGGGACAGGGGCTCCGGGACCTTACAATGAGCAGTTCTTC
TRBD2	TRBV6-5	.	TRBJ2-7	CASSYRAGGSYEQYF	TGTGCCAGCAGTTACCGGGCGGGAGGATCCTACGAGCAGTACTTC
.	TRBV7-2	.	TRBJ2-2	CASSLVLGTSGELFF	TGTGCCAGCAGCTTAGTCTTAGGGACGTCCGGGGAGCTGTTTTTT
TRBD1	TRBV29-1	.	TRBJ1-2	CSVGRTGAWGYTF	TGCAGCGTTGGAAGGACAGGAGCTTGGGGCTACACCTTC
.	TRBV12-3/TRBV12-4	.	TRBJ2-1	CASKGERDQQFF	TGTGCCAGCAAGGGAGAGAGGGACCAACAGTTCTTC
.	TRBV5-1	once	TRBJ2-2	CASSLGWRDATGELFF	TGCGCCAGCAGCTTGGGATGGAGGGACGCCACCGGGGAGCTGTTTTTT
TRBD2	TRBV29-1	.	TRBJ2-3	CSVAIAGATDTQYF	TGCAGCGTTGCAATAGCGGGGGCCACAGATACGCAGTATTTT
.	TRBV7-2	few	TRBJ2-1	CASSLHPYNEQFF	TGTGCCAGCAGCTTACACCCCTACAATGAGCAGTTCTTC
.	TRBV12-3/TRBV12-4	.	TRBJ1-1	CASRSHTENTEAFF	TGTGCCAGCCGGTCACACACCGAGAACACTGAAGCTTTCTTT
TRBD1	TRBV12-3/TRBV12-4	few	TRBJ1-6	CASSRQGPPGSPLHF	TGTGCCAGCAGTCGACAGGGGCCGCCCGGTTCACCCCTCCACTTT
TRBD2	TRBV7-8	many	TRBJ2-3	CASSLAVMSNSGRPTDTQYF	TGTGCCAGCAGCTTAGCCGTAATGTCGAACAGCGGGAGACCCACAGATACGCAGTATTTT
TRBD1	TRBV9	many	TRBJ2-3	CASSVKQGPDTQYF	TGTGCCAGCAGCGTAAAACAGGGGCCAGATACGCAGTATTTT
.	TRBV12-3/TRBV12-4	many	TRBJ1-1	CASSFTVNTEAFF	TGTGCCAGCAGTTTCACAGTGAACACTGAAGCTTTCTTT
.	TRBV18	.	TRBJ1-4	CASSSGTDEKLFF	TGTGCCAGCTCAAGCGGGACGGATGAAAAACTGTTTTTT